A selection of T cell receptor beta chains follows, all from one sample in a study of blood T cell repertoires in COVID-19. The table came from immunoSEQ multiplex PCR; TCRdb's copy has only in-frame clones and leaves some out. The sample lists 250,000 or so clones, just under 90% seen once, with less than 3.5% in the top ten. Sequencing was performed on peripheral blood. The receptors come from a man aged 25-45 years with COVID-19, enrolled during active disease. CDR3s include the opening cysteine and the closing phenylalanine or tryptophan. The D gene is left open where the match is weak. Only some rows state a clone size, as once, few, many or a class for expanded clones.

V gene: TRBV6-4; clone size: -; J gene: TRBJ1-1; D gene: -; CDR3 protein: CASSEEVSGYTEAFF; CDR3 DNA: TGTGCCAGCAGTGAAGAGGTCAGCGGGTACACTGAAGCTTTCTTT
V gene: TRBV18; clone size: -; J gene: TRBJ1-2; D gene: TRBD1; CDR3 protein: CASSPMDRGHGYTF; CDR3 DNA: TGTGCCAGCTCACCAATGGACAGGGGCCATGGCTACACCTTC
V gene: TRBV24-1; clone size: -; J gene: TRBJ2-1; D gene: TRBD2; CDR3 protein: CATSGGTTYNEQFF; CDR3 DNA: TGTGCCACCAGTGGGGGGACTACCTACAATGAGCAGTTCTTC
V gene: TRBV27; clone size: -; J gene: TRBJ1-1; D gene: -; CDR3 protein: CASSLQENTEAFF; CDR3 DNA: TGTGCCAGCAGTTTACAGGAGAACACTGAAGCTTTCTTT
V gene: TRBV5-5; clone size: -; J gene: TRBJ1-5; D gene: -; CDR3 protein: CASSLGQAANQPQHF; CDR3 DNA: TGTGCCAGCAGCTTGGGACAGGCGGCCAATCAGCCCCAGCATTTT
V gene: TRBV7-3; clone size: -; J gene: TRBJ2-1; D gene: TRBD2; CDR3 protein: CASSRQREIYNEQFF; CDR3 DNA: TGTGCCAGCAGCAGGCAGCGGGAGATCTACAATGAGCAGTTCTTC
V gene: TRBV20-1; clone size: once; J gene: TRBJ1-6; D gene: -; CDR3 protein: CSASKQGDSPLHF; CDR3 DNA: TGCAGTGCTAGTAAACAGGGTGATTCACCCCTCCACTTT
V gene: TRBV7-3; clone size: -; J gene: TRBJ2-5; D gene: TRBD1; CDR3 protein: CASSLKGAETQYF; CDR3 DNA: TGTGCCAGCAGCTTAAAGGGGGCAGAGACCCAGTACTTC
V gene: TRBV28; clone size: -; J gene: TRBJ2-3; D gene: -; CDR3 protein: CASSLGGAEIGTQYF; CDR3 DNA: TGTGCCAGCAGCCTTGGGGGGGCAGAGATAGGTACGCAGTATTTT
V gene: TRBV9; clone size: -; J gene: TRBJ2-1; D gene: TRBD2; CDR3 protein: CASSRLLAGGLNEQFF; CDR3 DNA: TGTGCCAGCAGCAGATTACTAGCGGGAGGGCTCAATGAGCAGTTCTTC
V gene: TRBV12-3/TRBV12-4; clone size: -; J gene: TRBJ2-1; D gene: -; CDR3 protein: CASSLMGPGEQFF; CDR3 DNA: TGTGCCAGCAGTTTAATGGGGCCAGGTGAGCAGTTCTTC
V gene: TRBV5-1; clone size: -; J gene: TRBJ1-3; D gene: TRBD1; CDR3 protein: CASSSGSGGRNTIYF; CDR3 DNA: TGCGCCAGCAGCTCGGGGTCAGGGGGCCGAAACACCATATATTTT
V gene: TRBV19; clone size: -; J gene: TRBJ2-7; D gene: TRBD1; CDR3 protein: CASSVSDRGYAYEQYF; CDR3 DNA: TGTGCCAGTAGCGTCTCGGACAGGGGGTATGCGTACGAGCAGTACTTC
V gene: TRBV6-6; clone size: -; J gene: TRBJ1-2; D gene: -; CDR3 protein: CASSYSGNRNGYTF; CDR3 DNA: TGTGCCAGCAGTTACTCGGGGAACAGGAATGGCTACACCTTC
V gene: TRBV12-3/TRBV12-4; clone size: -; J gene: TRBJ2-7; D gene: TRBD1; CDR3 protein: CASSRDRVYEQYF; CDR3 DNA: TGTGCCAGCAGCCGGGACAGGGTCTACGAGCAGTACTTC
V gene: TRBV27; clone size: -; J gene: TRBJ1-1; D gene: -; CDR3 protein: CASSYRLGTEAFF; CDR3 DNA: TGTGCCAGCAGTTACAGGTTGGGGACTGAAGCTTTCTTT
V gene: TRBV6-2/TRBV6-3; clone size: once; J gene: TRBJ1-2; D gene: -; CDR3 protein: CASSTQTGYGYTF; CDR3 DNA: TGTGCCAGCAGTACCCAGACAGGTTATGGCTACACCTTC
V gene: TRBV3-1/TRBV3-2; clone size: -; J gene: TRBJ1-4; D gene: -; CDR3 protein: CASSEARGKLFF; CDR3 DNA: TGTGCCAGCAGCGAGGCACGAGGAAAACTGTTTTTT
V gene: TRBV27; clone size: once; J gene: TRBJ2-7; D gene: TRBD1; CDR3 protein: CASSWTGEGYEQYF; CDR3 DNA: TGTGCCAGCAGTTGGACAGGGGAAGGGTACGAGCAGTACTTC
V gene: TRBV10-3; clone size: -; J gene: TRBJ1-6; D gene: -; CDR3 protein: CAISVNEIYNSPLHF; CDR3 DNA: TGTGCCATCAGTGTAAACGAGATCTATAATTCACCCCTCCACTTT
V gene: TRBV7-2; clone size: once; J gene: TRBJ1-5; D gene: TRBD1; CDR3 protein: CASSLGQGMAQPQHF; CDR3 DNA: TGTGCCAGCAGCTTGGGACAGGGGATGGCTCAGCCCCAGCATTTT
V gene: TRBV24-1; clone size: -; J gene: TRBJ1-2; D gene: -; CDR3 protein: CATSRGTNYGYTF; CDR3 DNA: TGTGCCACCAGTCGGGGAACGAACTATGGCTACACCTTC
V gene: TRBV7-3; clone size: -; J gene: TRBJ1-6; D gene: -; CDR3 protein: CASSLDSYNSPLHF; CDR3 DNA: TGTGCCAGCAGCTTGGACAGCTATAATTCACCCCTCCACTTT
V gene: TRBV5-4; clone size: -; J gene: TRBJ2-7; D gene: TRBD2; CDR3 protein: CASSPPSKSGRGRYEQYF; CDR3 DNA: TGTGCCAGCAGCCCACCCAGTAAGAGCGGGAGGGGAAGGTACGAGCAGTACTTC
V gene: TRBV27; clone size: -; J gene: TRBJ1-1; D gene: TRBD1; CDR3 protein: CASSRDRVQAFF; CDR3 DNA: TGTGCCAGCAGTCGGGACAGGGTACAAGCTTTCTTT
V gene: TRBV2; clone size: -; J gene: TRBJ1-5; D gene: TRBD1; CDR3 protein: CASSLTGFGQPQHF; CDR3 DNA: TGTGCCAGCAGCCTGACAGGGTTCGGACAGCCCCAGCATTTT
V gene: TRBV3-1/TRBV3-2; clone size: -; J gene: TRBJ2-1; D gene: -; CDR3 protein: CASSPGLEQFF; CDR3 DNA: TGTGCCAGCAGTCCCGGGTTGGAGCAGTTCTTC
V gene: TRBV27; clone size: -; J gene: TRBJ1-5; D gene: TRBD1; CDR3 protein: CASSYQGAGNQPQHF; CDR3 DNA: TGTGCCAGCAGCTATCAGGGGGCGGGCAATCAGCCCCAGCATTTT
V gene: TRBV7-2; clone size: -; J gene: TRBJ1-1; D gene: TRBD1; CDR3 protein: CASSLAGTVNTEAFF; CDR3 DNA: TGTGCCAGCAGCTTAGCCGGGACAGTGAACACTGAAGCTTTCTTT
V gene: TRBV7-3; clone size: -; J gene: TRBJ2-2; D gene: TRBD2; CDR3 protein: CASSPAGGANTGELFF; CDR3 DNA: TGTGCCAGCAGCCCTGCGGGGGGCGCAAACACCGGGGAGCTGTTTTTT
V gene: TRBV7-2; clone size: -; J gene: TRBJ1-1; D gene: TRBD1; CDR3 protein: CASSWRTGPMKAFF; CDR3 DNA: TGTGCCAGCAGCTGGAGGACAGGCCCCATGAAAGCTTTCTTT
V gene: TRBV7-9; clone size: -; J gene: TRBJ2-7; D gene: TRBD1; CDR3 protein: CASSLILRGQGYYEQYF; CDR3 DNA: TGTGCCAGCAGCTTAATATTAAGGGGACAGGGCTACTACGAGCAGTACTTC
V gene: TRBV7-3; clone size: -; J gene: TRBJ2-1; D gene: TRBD1; CDR3 protein: CASSRDRGLGNEQFF; CDR3 DNA: TGTGCCAGCAGCAGGGACAGGGGGTTGGGGAATGAGCAGTTCTTC
V gene: TRBV7-2; clone size: -; J gene: TRBJ1-2; D gene: -; CDR3 protein: CASSLGREAYGYTF; CDR3 DNA: TGTGCCAGCAGCTTAGGTAGGGAGGCCTATGGCTACACCTTC
V gene: TRBV6-2/TRBV6-3; clone size: -; J gene: TRBJ2-3; D gene: TRBD2; CDR3 protein: CASSSDGLAGNTDTQYF; CDR3 DNA: TGTGCCAGCAGTTCGGATGGACTAGCGGGGAACACAGATACGCAGTATTTT
V gene: TRBV12-3/TRBV12-4; clone size: few; J gene: TRBJ1-2; D gene: -; CDR3 protein: CASSNDGLYGYTF; CDR3 DNA: TGTGCCAGCAGTAACGACGGACTCTATGGCTACACCTTC
V gene: TRBV5-6; clone size: -; J gene: TRBJ1-2; D gene: -; CDR3 protein: CASSKTRGYGYTF; CDR3 DNA: TGTGCCAGCAGCAAGACCCGGGGCTATGGCTACACCTTC